The clone carrying this T cell receptor beta chain was counted between two and nine times. Only in-frame clones appear in the TCRdb table, and some are missing; sequencing was by immunoSEQ multiplex PCR. There are more than 550,000 clones in the sample; 80% to 90% occur only once, and 0.008% to 0.011% lies in the top ten. Per germline, CDR1 SGHTA and CDR2 FQGNSA. The length of the CDR3 is 15 residues. V was pared by 0 bases and J by 9 bases, with 15 bases between. This entry belongs to a study of shared T cell receptors in the human thymus. The same specimen was also included in a second study, on human thymus T cells. That source notes: Thymic resections from corrective heart surgery supplied the tissue. Thymic as well as blood repertoires seemed to favor certain V and J genes unevenly. As related research reported, thymic repertoires overlapped highly among unrelated individuals.

Material: thymocytes. The receptor comes from a girl less than two years old with a congenital heart defect. The chain has TRBV7-2 and TRBJ2-1; possibly TRBD2 for D (6 bases). This CDR3 is CASSLAPGLSREQFF. DNA of the CDR3: TGTGCCAGCAGCTTAGCGCCCGGACTATCGCGTGAGCAGTTCTTC.